This note documents a single T cell receptor (beta chain) sequence. What it recognizes is unknown. These data are taken from a study of T-cell reconstitution after alpha-beta-depleted transplantation in children. Findings of the study overall: TCRbeta diversity was high at day 60 in some patients (a result of surviving recipient T cells and thymic progenitors). Fresh T-cell production supplied most of the T-cell counts and diversity seen one year after transplant.

During its preparation, the TCRbeta library received unique molecular identifiers. MiXCR, run by TCRdb on the PCR reads, gives a single entry per CDR3 protein. The sample holds some 550,000 distinct CDR3 sequences, roughly 24% seen once. Germline V gene sequence: CDR1 MNHEY, CDR2 SVGEGT. J gave up 4 bases and V 2 bases, and 3 bases lay outside the gene matches. This CDR3 is 15 amino acids long. Sample: PBMCs, mostly from graft donor cells, taken 360 days after TCRalphabeta/CD19-depleted stem cell transplant. The receptor was isolated from a boy less than two years old who had a stem cell transplant for acute myeloid leukemia, so the T cells may come from the graft donor. The rearrangement links TRBV6-2 or TRBV6-3 to TRBJ2-1, with 9 bases fitting TRBD2. The CDR3 is CASSYAAGGYNEQFF. Here the CDR3 DNA reads TGTGCCAGCAGTTACGCAGCGGGGGGTTACAATGAGCAGTTCTTC.